This T cell receptor (beta chain) was recovered during a study of STAT5B mutations in CD4+ large granular lymphocyte leukemia. Comments on this clone: Its antigen is as yet unknown.

General study results and limits: Top patient clones used TRBV06 genes more often: 8/27 versus 2/35 in controls. Approximately 25% of private leukemic clonotypes occurred rarely in other patients' non-leukemic repertoires.

Controls came from buffy coats of healthy blood donors. Sequencing was at survey level. The assay was immunoSEQ multiplex PCR, and TCRdb's table has in-frame clones only and misses some. The data show around 30,000 clones, more than 75% seen once. CDR3 length: 14 amino acids. Germline CDR1 SGHDT, CDR2 YYEEEE. V shed 1 base and J 4 bases; nucleotides not matched to a gene: 4. Sequencing was done on a sample of CD4+ T cells from blood buffy coats. This TCR came from a human donor in good health. This chain joins TRBV5-6 and TRBJ1-2, with 7 bases aligning to TRBD1. Here the CDR3 reads CASSLSDRSYGYTF. The CDR3 DNA is TGTGCCAGCAGCTTGTCGGACAGGTCCTATGGCTACACCTTC.